This T cell receptor (beta chain) was identified during a study of beta chain features in type 1 diabetes (dated by TCRdb to between 2018 and 2020). In the study overall: No differences in mean age, gender distribution, total cell number or subset yield were found between patients and healthy donors. A total of roughly 100 million sorted cells were examined across all samples, and the number of cells per subset was strongly correlated with RNA yield. In the study, TCRB repertoires of sorted circulating CD4+ T cell subsets from recently diagnosed type 1 diabetes patients were compared with those of matched healthy donors. Naive and central memory subsets were obtained from all 30 or so donors, but regulatory and stem cell-like memory subsets were isolated from only 8 patients and roughly eight healthy donors.

V drops 6 bases and J drops 8 bases, leaving 17 bases in between. As encoded in the germline V gene, CDR1 is SQVTM while CDR2 is ANQGSEA. From cysteine to phenylalanine, the CDR3 is 13 amino acids long. Only the CDR3 part of the read is kept: 39 bases, read in frame from the first base. The High Capacity cDNA Reverse Transcription Kit was used to reverse transcribe all of the isolated RNA, meaning that expressed TCRB transcripts were what got sequenced. Deep immunoSEQ sequencing was performed on naive, central memory and regulatory T cell samples, with an average of roughly 3.3 million total reads per sample. Sorted cells were lysed in RLT buffer and RNA was extracted with DNase-treated RNeasy Micro or Mini kits, depending on cell number. Each cell subset was processed separately to prevent cross-contamination, with patient and healthy donor samples processed together. TCRB sequences were amplified from cDNA with the immunoSEQ multiplex PCR, producing 87-bp fragments spanning the CDR3 region. The amplicons were sequenced using the Illumina HiSeq platform. On the study's bioinformatics: PCR bias was corrected computationally using synthetic template baselines, and reads within Hamming distance 2 were collapsed, with unmergeable singletons discarded. Reads were aligned against IMGT to assign V, D and J genes, CDR3 length and insertions or deletions at six rearrangement sites. Within each subset, clonotype counts were normalized to the number of sorted cells before true diversity and Gini coefficients were calculated with the tcR R package. The overlap coefficient, calculated on TCRB nucleotide sequences, was used to measure repertoire sharing. As a proxy for the pre-selection repertoire, out-of-frame TCRB sequences from naive cells were analyzed. TCRdb mirrors the immuneACCESS table, restricted to in-frame sequences. Some clones are absent from its copies; in checked studies, under half trace to an unresolved V gene, and the reason for the others is unknown. V and J calls and clone size are those listed in that table; D and trimming were worked out from the DNA. This sample comprises 150,000 to 200,000 clones, about 63% of them detected only once. Around 0.08% of the sample comes from the top ten.

As concerns this clone: Its target antigen remains unknown. No per-base quality is available; no much larger clone lies one base away.

Each donor gave one peripheral blood draw, averaging roughly 120 mL, which was collected into heparinised tubes. Naive, central memory, regulatory and stem cell-like memory CD4+ T cells were sorted on a BD FACSAria II using a panel including CD45RO, CCR7, CD25, CD127, CD95 and CD27. All sorted populations exceeded 95% purity. PBMCs were isolated right away by Lymphoprep density gradient centrifugation and were stained directly, without culture. So that batch effects would be minimized, each experiment stained and sorted samples in pairs, pairing one healthy donor with one patient. Points the paper makes about the study in general: In all four CD4+ subsets, TCRB CDR3 length was moderately but significantly shorter in type 1 diabetes patients. PCR might favor shorter templates, but patient and control samples were amplified and corrected together, so any skew would affect both groups equally. Only small numbers of individuals were included in the HLA sub-analyses, which left unresolved whether HLA type had any influence on TCRB rearrangement. Sequencing cDNA rather than genomic DNA could over-represent highly expressing activated cells, although activation and CD3 levels did not differ between groups. At VDJ recombination sites, patients with type 1 diabetes made fewer insertions and deleted more nucleotides, a pattern implying thymic rearrangement abnormalities. The naive, central memory and regulatory TCRB repertoires appeared to resemble one another more closely among patients than among healthy donors.

Sequencing was done on a sample of naive CD4+ T cells from blood. The cell subset or site label on this specimen signifies: true naive CD4+ T cells. The chain is encoded by TRBV29-1 joined to TRBJ1-5; the D gene remains uncertain. This clonotype was obtained from a young man with type 1 diabetes. At the DNA level, the sequence is TGCAGCGTGGCCGGAGGGCCCTGGGAGCCCCAGCATTTT. Its coded protein is CSVAGGPWEPQHF. The full variable domain, with segments outside the CDR3 supplied by the reference TRBV29-1 and TRBJ1-5 proteins, appears as SAVISQKPSRDICQRGTSLTIQCQVDSQVTMMFWYRQQPGQSLTLIATANQGSEATYESGFVIDKFPISRPNLTFSTLTVSNMSPEDSSIYLCSVAGGPWEPQHFGDGTRLSIL.